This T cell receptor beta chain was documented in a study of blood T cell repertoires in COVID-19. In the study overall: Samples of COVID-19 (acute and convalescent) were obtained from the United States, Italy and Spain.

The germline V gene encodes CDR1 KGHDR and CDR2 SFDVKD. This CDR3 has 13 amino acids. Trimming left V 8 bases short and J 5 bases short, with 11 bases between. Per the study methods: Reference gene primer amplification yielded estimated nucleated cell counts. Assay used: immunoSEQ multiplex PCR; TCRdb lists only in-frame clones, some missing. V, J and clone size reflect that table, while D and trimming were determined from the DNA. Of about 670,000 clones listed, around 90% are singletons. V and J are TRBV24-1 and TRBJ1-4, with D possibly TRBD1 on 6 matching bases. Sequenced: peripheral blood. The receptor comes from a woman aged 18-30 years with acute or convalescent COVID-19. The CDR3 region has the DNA TGTGCCACCATGACAGGAACGAATGAAAAACTGTTTTTT. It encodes CATMTGTNEKLFF.